The 31 T cell receptor beta chains below were found in one sample sequenced in a study of PD-1 blockade in mismatch repair-deficient tumors. The data were produced by immunoSEQ multiplex PCR, yet TCRdb's version contains in-frame clones alone and is incomplete. The sample has roughly 4,000 clones; 78% are singletons. Noted time point: archival surgical resection tumor tissue. The material sequenced was primary tumor tissue, taken from a patient treated with pembrolizumab. These TCRs come from an adult with mismatch repair-deficient cancer.

The chain's CDR3 is CASSEQTGVGGYTF. The CDR3 nucleotides read TGTGCCAGCAGCGAACAGACAGGGGTGGGTGGCTACACCTTC. This sequence joins TRBV9 and TRBJ1-2; TRBD1 matches 8 bases. V dropped 3 bases and J dropped 7; count of bases not matched to a gene: 8. Germline CDR1 is SGDLS and CDR2 is YYNGEE. There are 14 residues in the CDR3.

This clone was detected once. This chain uses TRBV5-4 with TRBJ2-3; 12 nucleotides agree with TRBD2. Losses at the gene ends were 3 bases for V and 3 bases for J; bases not matched to a gene: 2. The length of the CDR3 is 15 residues. CDR1 is SGHNT, CDR2 YYREEE, per germline (reference sequence). DNA of the CDR3: TGTGCCAGCAGCTGGGGGACTAGCGGGACAGATACGCAGTATTTT. This sequence encodes CASSWGTSGTDTQYF.

The genes are TRBV18 and TRBJ1-1; TRBD1 is a possible D gene (5 bases). The CDR3 loop spans 12 amino acids. Trimming stripped 5 bases from V and 4 bases from J, with 8 bases between. Germline lookup yields CDR1 KGHSH and CDR2 LQKENI. The CDR3 protein is CASSTQGTEAFF. Written as DNA, the CDR3 is TGTGCCAGCTCAACGCAGGGCACTGAAGCTTTCTTT.

V and J are TRBV6-5 and TRBJ2-2; a possible D gene is TRBD2 (6 bases). The germline gives CDR1 MNHEY, CDR2 SVGAGI. The CDR3 totals 15 residues. With 6 bases removed from V and 3 bases from J, the gap between germline ends came to 14 bases. DNA of the CDR3: TGTGCCAGCAGGCTTCCGGGACTCGACACCGGGGAGCTGTTTTTT. This sequence encodes CASRLPGLDTGELFF.

The CDR3, as DNA: TGTGCCAGCAGCGTAAGCGGCAGCTCTGGAAACACCATATATTTT. Amino acids: CASSVSGSSGNTIYF. The rearrangement joins TRBV9 to TRBJ1-3; D remains ambiguous. The germline gives CDR1 SGDLS, CDR2 YYNGEE. The CDR3 totals 15 residues. The V end was cut by 1 base, the J end by 0 bases, with 8 bases between.

The rearrangement joins TRBV27 to TRBJ2-7, with D hard to call. Trimming left V 6 bases short and J 3 bases short, with 12 bases between. CDR1 is MNHEY and CDR2 is SMNVEV in the germline V gene (reference sequence). The CDR3 extends over 13 amino acids. The CDR3 DNA sequence: TGTGCCAGCAGGCATTCAGGCTACTACGAGCAGTACTTC. Translation gives CASRHSGYYEQYF.

By share of the sample, this clone is large. V is TRBV15 and J is TRBJ1-5; the match to TRBD1 covers 8 bases. This CDR3 has 14 amino acids. Unmatched junction bases numbered 5, after V lost 5 bases and J lost 5 bases. Germline-derived CDR1 and CDR2 are LNHNV and YYDKDF (reference sequence). In DNA, the CDR3 is TGTGCCACCAGCTTCACAGGGGGGGATCAGCCCCAGCATTTT. It translates to CATSFTGGDQPQHF.

The chain carries TRBV5-4 and TRBJ2-6; D is possibly TRBD1 (5 bases). The CDR3 spans 17 residues. Looked up from germline, CDR1 is SGHNT and CDR2 is YYREEE (reference sequence). With 4 bases removed from V and 3 bases from J, the gap between germline ends came to 17 bases. The CDR3 DNA reads TGTGCCAGCAGCCCCAATGTCGCAGGGTTTGGGGCCAACGTCCTGACTTTC. It specifies CASSPNVAGFGANVLTF.

The V gene is TRBV7-2, the J gene TRBJ2-2; D is perhaps TRBD1 (5 bases). CDR3 length equals 15 residues. V shed 5 bases and J shed 0 bases, with 10 bases lying between them. CDR1 is SGHTA and CDR2 is FQGNSA in the germline V gene. This CDR3 reads CASSGWGSNTGELFF. CDR3 DNA sequence: TGTGCCAGCAGCGGATGGGGCTCGAACACCGGGGAGCTGTTTTTT. The full variable domain, its missing parts supplied by reference TRBV7-2 and TRBJ2-2, is GAGVSQSPSNKVTEKGKDVELRCDPISGHTALYWYRQSLGQGLEFLIYFQGNSAPDKSGLPSDRFSAERTGGSVSTLTIQRTQQEDSAVYLCASSGWGSNTGELFFGEGSRLTVL.

The count of this clone is one. J is TRBJ2-1 and V is TRBV14; 8 nucleotides agree with TRBD2. Germline values: CDR1 SGHDN, CDR2 FVKESK. The CDR3 runs 15 residues. V was pared by 4 bases and J by 9 bases, with 11 bases of the junction left unmatched. This CDR3 reads CASSPGLGVSVEQFF. The CDR3 DNA is TGTGCCAGCAGCCCGGGACTAGGTGTATCGGTTGAGCAGTTCTTC.

This clone was counted only a few times. The chain recombines TRBV28 with TRBJ2-2; 7 positions match TRBD2. This CDR3 spans 15 amino acids. The trim removed 5 bases at V and 4 bases at J, leaving 7 bases unmatched. Germline assignment: CDR1 MDHEN and CDR2 SYDVKM. The DNA of the CDR3 is TGTGCCAGCAGTCCCCCCACGGGGGGCACCGGGGAGCTGTTTTTT. This codes for CASSPPTGGTGELFF.

The chain uses TRBV14 and TRBJ2-1; D gene unclear. The CDR3 runs 15 residues. Trimming shortened V by 1 base and J by 0 bases, and 7 bases separated the two germline ends. The germline gives CDR1 SGHDN, CDR2 FVKESK. This CDR3 is CASSQVQSSYNEQFF. The CDR3 DNA is TGTGCCAGCAGCCAAGTACAAAGCTCCTACAATGAGCAGTTCTTC. The full variable domain, with the rest looked up from reference TRBV14 and TRBJ2-1, is EAGVTQFPSHSVIEKGQTVTLRCDPISGHDNLYWYRRVMGKEIKFLLHFVKESKQDESGMPNNRFLAERTGGTYSTLKVQPAELEDSGVYFCASSQVQSSYNEQFFGPGTRLTVL.

V usage is TRBV4-1 and J usage is TRBJ2-7, with D possibly being TRBD2 (6 bases). CDR3 size: 14 residues. CDR1 and CDR2 (germline): MGHRA, YSYEKL. Trimming left V 4 bases short and J 2 bases short, with 12 bases between. The CDR3: CASSPDAGTYEQYF. CDR3 DNA sequence: TGCGCCAGCAGCCCCGATGCGGGGACCTACGAGCAGTACTTC.

The chain combines TRBV6-1 with TRBJ1-2, with 7 bases fitting TRBD1. CDR3 length: 12 residues. Germline V gene sequence: CDR1 MNHNS, CDR2 SASEGT. Unmatched junction bases numbered 0, after V lost 4 bases and J lost 4 bases. The CDR3 coding sequence is TGTGCCAGCAGTGGACAGGGCTATGGCTACACCTTC. It specifies CASSGQGYGYTF.

The table lists this clone with a few counts. The rearrangement links TRBV28 to TRBJ1-6; D uncertain. Per the germline V gene, CDR1 is MDHEN and CDR2 is SYDVKM. V was pared by 2 bases and J by 9 bases, with 11 bases between. This CDR3 spans 14 amino acids. CDR3 nucleotides: TGTGCCAGCAGTTTAAGAGGGTCGAGTTCACCCCTCCACTTT. As protein: CASSLRGSSSPLHF.

The chain carries TRBV11-1 and TRBJ1-2; the match to TRBD1 covers 12 bases. The CDR3 contains 15 residues. Germline V gene sequence: CDR1 SGHAT, CDR2 FQDESV (reference sequence). Trimming took 4 bases from V and 4 from J; bases not matched to a gene: 4. The CDR3 protein is CASSWGTGGIYGYTF. CDR3 DNA: TGTGCCAGCAGCTGGGGGACAGGGGGCATCTATGGCTACACCTTC.

This clone was counted a single time. V gene TRBV7-9 combines with J gene TRBJ1-1, with a weak D call TRBD1 (5 bases). Trimming removed 1 base at V and 5 bases at J, with 14 bases between. The germline gives CDR1 SEHNR, CDR2 FQNEAQ (reference sequence). CDR3 length: 15 residues. The CDR3 DNA is TGTGCCAGCAGCTTAGTGGAGGGGTTATGGACTGAAGCTTTCTTT. Protein sequence: CASSLVEGLWTEAFF.

This chain links TRBV2 with TRBJ1-2; D is ambiguous. From germline, CDR1 is SNHLY and CDR2 FYNNEI. This CDR3 spans 13 amino acids. V dropped 6 bases and J dropped 3 bases, with 11 bases sitting between them. As DNA, the CDR3 is TGTGCCAGCAGGATGGCTTCCGACTATGGCTACACCTTC. It yields the protein CASRMASDYGYTF.

The chain employs TRBV5-1 and TRBJ1-4; D perhaps matches TRBD1 (5 bases). Germline CDR1 is SGHRS and CDR2 is YFSETQ. The CDR3 contains 14 residues. The germline V and J ends were trimmed by 3 bases and 4 bases, with 10 bases remaining between them. DNA for the CDR3: TGCGCCAGCAGCTCCGACAGTTATAATGAAAAACTGTTTTTT. It is translated as CASSSDSYNEKLFF.

V and J are TRBV30 and TRBJ1-3, with D unclear. Trimming removed 1 base from V and 11 bases from J, with 15 bases in between. The germline V gene encodes CDR1 GTSNPN and CDR2 SVGIG (reference sequence). The CDR3 sequence is 13 residues long. The CDR3 sequence: CAWSASHGGAIYF. CDR3 coding DNA: TGTGCCTGGAGTGCCTCCCACGGAGGTGCCATATATTTT.

V usage is TRBV5-1 and J usage is TRBJ2-7; TRBD2 aligns across 8 bases. With V trimmed by 6 bases and J by 0 bases, 5 bases remained unmatched. The CDR3 loop spans 14 amino acids. Per germline, CDR1 SGHRS and CDR2 YFSETQ. The CDR3 bases are TGCGCCAGCAAACTAGCGGTTAACTCCTACGAGCAGTACTTC. This encodes CASKLAVNSYEQYF.

This clone was detected once. The V gene is TRBV7-9, the J gene TRBJ2-7, with a tentative D call TRBD2 (5 bases). V was trimmed by 1 base and J by 2 bases, leaving 12 bases between them. CDR1 is SEHNR, CDR2 FQNEAQ, per germline (reference sequence). The CDR3 loop spans 15 amino acids. Here the CDR3 reads CASSLVGRATYEQYF. The DNA for the CDR3 is TGTGCCAGCAGCTTAGTTGGGCGGGCGACCTACGAGCAGTACTTC.

The V gene is TRBV9, the J gene TRBJ2-2; 8 nucleotides line up with TRBD2. Per the germline V gene, CDR1 is SGDLS and CDR2 is YYNGEE. V dropped 4 bases and J dropped 0; count of bases not matched to a gene: 2. The CDR3 runs 15 residues. CDR3 sequence reads: CASSRGGANTGELFF. The DNA for the CDR3 is TGTGCCAGCAGCCGGGGGGGGGCGAACACCGGGGAGCTGTTTTTT. Full variable domain (outside the CDR3, taken from reference TRBV9 and TRBJ2-2): DSGVTQTPKHLITATGQRVTLRCSPRSGDLSVYWYQQSLDQGLQFLIQYYNGEERAKGNILERFSAQQFPDLHSELNLSSLELGDSALYFCASSRGGANTGELFFGEGSRLTVL.

The chain joins TRBV6-5 to TRBJ2-6, with 7 bases lining up with TRBD1. CDR1 and CDR2 from the germline V gene are MNHEY and SVGAGI. With 6 bases clipped from V and 0 bases from J, the junction kept 2 bases outside the gene matches. The CDR3 spans 15 residues. CDR3 DNA sequence: TGTGCCAGCAGACAGGGGACCTCTGGGGCCAACGTCCTGACTTTC. This codes for CASRQGTSGANVLTF.

V and J are TRBV2 and TRBJ2-7, with 8 bases fitting TRBD2. The ends lost 4 bases at V and 2 bases at J; junction bases unmatched: 7. This CDR3 contains 15 residues. Germline V gene sequence: CDR1 SNHLY, CDR2 FYNNEI. Here the CDR3 reads CASSAKMGLAYEQYF. Here the CDR3 DNA reads TGTGCCAGCAGTGCCAAAATGGGACTAGCCTACGAGCAGTACTTC.

This clone showed up just a few times. The chain joins TRBV6-1 to TRBJ1-1, with a tentative D call TRBD1 (6 bases). CDR1 is MNHNS, CDR2 SASEGT, per germline. V was clipped by 5 bases and J by 9 bases, with 10 bases between them. This CDR3 is built from 11 residues. The CDR3: CASSSTGQAFF. The CDR3 bases are TGTGCCAGCAGTAGTACAGGGCAAGCTTTCTTT.

The rearrangement links TRBV9 to TRBJ2-3, with D possibly being TRBD2 (6 bases). The CDR3 has 14 amino acids. Trimming left V 0 bases short and J 4 bases short, with 9 bases between. CDR1 SGDLS and CDR2 YYNGEE come from the germline V gene. Written as DNA, the CDR3 is TGTGCCAGCAGCGTAGTCGGGAGTGCAGATACGCAGTATTTT. Protein: CASSVVGSADTQYF.

V usage is TRBV28 and J usage is TRBJ1-1; no clear D. With 7 bases removed from V and 0 bases from J, the gap between germline ends came to 12 bases. Germline CDR1 reads MDHEN; CDR2 reads SYDVKM. This CDR3 is 14 amino acids long. CDR3: CASNESFMNTEAFF. CDR3 coding DNA: TGTGCCAGCAACGAGAGTTTCATGAACACTGAAGCTTTCTTT.

V gene TRBV6-1 combines with J gene TRBJ2-1; 8 bases agree with TRBD1. The V segment lost 4 bases and the J segment 4 bases; nucleotides outside the gene matches: 12. The V gene's germline CDR1 is MNHNS and CDR2 SASEGT. The CDR3 sequence is 17 residues long. CDR3 sequence reads: CASSGGRGRGPYNEQFF. The CDR3 bases are TGTGCCAGCAGTGGGGGAAGGGGCAGGGGGCCTTACAATGAGCAGTTCTTC.

To note about this clone: Possible read error: a much larger clone is one base away. The V call is TRBV5-5, the J call TRBJ2-1, with D perhaps matching TRBD2 (5 bases). The ends were cut back, 3 bases at V and 5 bases at J, with 18 bases in the middle. Per germline, CDR1 SGHKS and CDR2 YYEKEE (reference sequence). This CDR3 has 16 amino acids. The CDR3 spells CASSSTPSPINNEQFF. CDR3 nucleotide sequence: TGTGCCAGCAGCTCCACTCCTAGCCCTATTAACAATGAGCAGTTCTTC.

This clone was counted a few times. CDR3 protein: CASSWGGNEQPQHF. The DNA of the CDR3 is TGTGCCAGCAGCTGGGGGGGGAATGAACAGCCCCAGCATTTT. The chain links TRBV9 to TRBJ1-5; possibly TRBD1 for D (5 bases). CDR1 SGDLS and CDR2 YYNGEE come from the germline V gene. The CDR3 extends over 14 amino acids. V was clipped by 4 bases and J by 7 bases, with 15 bases between them.